The 25 T cell receptor beta chains below come from one sample, sequenced in a study of STAT5B mutations in CD4+ large granular lymphocyte leukemia. This table comes from immunoSEQ multiplex PCR, and its TCRdb copy is limited to in-frame clones, with some not included. The table lists about 35,000 clones, approximately 67% of them singletons. The sample consisted of CD4+ T cells from blood buffy coats. These TCRs come from a human donor in good health.

This clone was counted only a few times. V and J are TRBV19 and TRBJ1-2; TRBD1 matches 7 bases. The CDR3 covers 13 residues. The V segment lost 10 bases and the J segment 4 bases; nucleotides outside the gene matches: 9. CDR1 and CDR2 from the germline V gene are LNHDA and SQIVND (reference sequence). CDR3 residues: CATQGQTFYGYTF. The CDR3 nucleotides read TGTGCCACCCAGGGACAGACCTTCTATGGCTACACCTTC.

This clone was counted between two and nine times. This sequence joins TRBV11-2 and TRBJ1-2, with unresolved D. This CDR3 has 12 amino acids. CDR1 and CDR2 from the germline V gene are SGHAT and FQNNGV. Deletions cut 5 bases from V and 2 bases from J, with 6 bases between. The chain's CDR3 is CASSESNYGYTF. The CDR3 DNA reads TGTGCCAGCAGCGAGTCCAACTATGGCTACACCTTC.

This chain connects TRBV28 to TRBJ2-4, with D perhaps TRBD1 or TRBD2 (5 bases each). Germline CDR1 MDHEN, CDR2 SYDVKM. The CDR3 loop spans 13 amino acids. Trimming removed 6 bases from V and 3 bases from J, with 9 bases in between. CDR3 DNA: TGTGCCAGCAGATGGGGGAACAAAAACATTCAGTACTTC. This translates into CASRWGNKNIQYF. The full variable domain, in which reference TRBV28 and TRBJ2-4 provide the parts outside the CDR3, is DVKVTQSSRYLVKRTGEKVFLECVQDMDHENMFWYRQDPGLGLRLIYFSYDVKMKEKGDIPEGYSVSREKKERFSLILESASTNQTSMYLCASRWGNKNIQYFGAGTRLSVL.

In this sample, this clone turned up a few times. The chain recombines TRBV7-9 with TRBJ2-3; a weak D match, TRBD2 (5 bases). Per the germline V gene, CDR1 is SEHNR and CDR2 is FQNEAQ (reference sequence). Trimming cost V 0 bases and J 4 bases, with 11 bases left between them. This CDR3 spans 15 amino acids. In DNA form, the CDR3 reads TGTGCCAGCAGCTTAGCGCTGGTGGAGGCAGATACGCAGTATTTT. The encoded protein is CASSLALVEADTQYF. Looking up the rest from reference TRBV7-9 and TRBJ2-3 gives the full variable domain: DTGVSQNPRHKITKRGQNVTFRCDPISEHNRLYWYRQTLGQGPEFLTYFQNEAQLEKSRLLSDRFSAERPKGSFSTLEIQRTEQGDSAMYLCASSLALVEADTQYFGPGTRLTVL.

This clone was recorded once. This rearrangement joins TRBV6-5 to TRBJ2-7; the match to TRBD1 covers 7 bases. Trimming removed 2 bases from V and 3 bases from J; junction bases left unmatched: 4. Germline assignment: CDR1 MNHEY and CDR2 SVGAGI. The CDR3 is 14 residues long. CDR3 loop: CASSYRDRDYEQYF. The CDR3 nucleotides read TGTGCCAGCAGTTACCGGGACAGAGACTACGAGCAGTACTTC.

The chain has TRBV10-2 and TRBJ1-3; D remains ambiguous. This CDR3 spans 13 amino acids. The germline gives CDR1 WSHSY, CDR2 SAAADI. The germline V and J ends were trimmed by 4 bases and 0 bases, with 4 bases remaining between them. CDR3 bases: TGCGCCAGCAGTGGAGGCTCTGGAAACACCATATATTTT. Translated, it gives CASSGGSGNTIYF.

V usage is TRBV15 and J usage is TRBJ1-2, with D tentatively TRBD1 (5 bases). Trimming removed 0 bases from V and 6 bases from J, with 17 bases in between. The CDR3 has 16 residues. Germline V gives CDR1 LNHNV, CDR2 YYDKDF (reference sequence). The CDR3 DNA is TGTGCCACCAGCAGAGATTACGGGGACTATCACGATGGCTACACCTTC. It translates to CATSRDYGDYHDGYTF.

The rearrangement uses TRBV7-2 and TRBJ2-5; 11 nucleotides match TRBD2. The length of the CDR3 is 15 residues. Germline trimming cut 4 bases from V and 1 base from J; bases unmatched to any gene: 2. Germline-derived CDR1 and CDR2 are SGHTA and FQGNSA. The CDR3: CASSSGLAAQETQYF. DNA of the CDR3: TGTGCCAGCAGCTCGGGACTAGCGGCCCAAGAGACCCAGTACTTC.

This sequence joins TRBV25-1 and TRBJ1-2; D is unresolved. V dropped 3 bases and J dropped 4 bases, with 3 bases sitting between them. This CDR3 has 11 residues. Looked up from germline, CDR1 is MGHDK and CDR2 is SYGVNS. The CDR3 nucleotides are TGTGCCAGCAGTGAGAGCTATGGCTACACCTTC. Protein: CASSESYGYTF.

This clone was detected only a few times. The J gene is TRBJ2-1, the V gene TRBV2; the match to TRBD2 covers 8 bases. With V trimmed by 8 bases and J by 0 bases, 9 bases remained unmatched. CDR1 and CDR2 from the germline V gene are SNHLY and FYNNEI. CDR3 length: 16 residues. Here the CDR3 reads CASGARLATSYNEQFF. The CDR3 DNA reads as TGTGCCAGCGGGGCCAGACTAGCGACCTCCTACAATGAGCAGTTCTTC.

This clone was found a few times. The J gene is TRBJ1-2, the V gene TRBV28, with 9 bases that match TRBD1. The CDR3 has 13 residues. V shed 10 bases, J shed 8 bases, and the junction held 11 bases outside the gene matches. Germline V CDR1 and CDR2: MDHEN, SYDVKM. The CDR3 loop is CATPTGGGWGYTF. The CDR3 DNA sequence: TGTGCCACCCCGACAGGGGGAGGTTGGGGCTACACCTTC.

This clone was seen just once. This sequence joins TRBV4-1 and TRBJ2-3, with TRBD1 as a possible D gene (6 bases). The CDR3 covers 16 residues. Germline V CDR1 and CDR2: MGHRA, YSYEKL. The V end lost 2 bases, the J end lost 0 bases, and 12 bases lay between the germline ends. In DNA, the CDR3 is TGCGCCAGCAGCCAAAGGGGGAGACAAAGCACAGATACGCAGTATTTT. This sequence encodes CASSQRGRQSTDTQYF.

The chain couples TRBV6-1 to TRBJ2-5; 7 bases map to TRBD1. CDR1 MNHNS and CDR2 SASEGT come from the germline V gene. The CDR3 runs 14 residues. Trimming cost V 5 bases and J 4 bases; bases outside gene matches: 7. The CDR3 region is CASSISRGSETQYF. The CDR3 DNA sequence: TGTGCCAGCAGTATATCCAGGGGGTCAGAGACCCAGTACTTC.

V and J are TRBV14 and TRBJ2-7; D call uncertain. CDR1 SGHDN and CDR2 FVKESK come from the germline V gene. The V and J ends lost 1 base and 2 bases respectively, with 9 bases between them. This CDR3 spans 14 amino acids. The CDR3, as DNA: TGTGCCAGCAGCCAAGTTGCTACGCCCTACGAGCAGTACTTC. Translating it yields CASSQVATPYEQYF.

This sequence joins TRBV6-1 and TRBJ1-2; D uncertain. V dropped 4 bases and J dropped 6 bases, with 15 bases sitting between them. The CDR3 sequence is 14 residues long. Looked up from germline, CDR1 is MNHNS and CDR2 is SASEGT. The CDR3 bases are TGTGCCAGCAGTGTATTCGAGGGCCCGAATGGCTACACCTTC. Protein sequence: CASSVFEGPNGYTF.

The chain combines TRBV14 with TRBJ2-3, with D perhaps TRBD2 (5 bases). Germline CDR1 is SGHDN and CDR2 is FVKESK. The CDR3 is 15 residues long. V was trimmed by 0 bases and J by 4 bases, leaving 11 bases between them. The CDR3 sequence is CASSQDLSRADTQYF. The CDR3 coding sequence is TGTGCCAGCAGCCAAGATCTGTCGAGGGCAGATACGCAGTATTTT.

A word on this clone: A read error may account for a junction end that differs from germline. The rearrangement links TRBV6-6 to TRBJ1-1; D may be TRBD1 (5 bases). The CDR3 consists of 15 residues. Germline CDR1 and CDR2: MNHNY and SVGAGI (reference sequence). The CDR3, as DNA: TGTGCCAGCAGTGACTCAGGGCTAGGGAACACTGAAGCTTTCTTT. The encoded protein is CASSDSGLGNTEAFF.

The rearrangement joins TRBV5-1 to TRBJ1-4; D unclear. Germline CDR1 reads SGHRS; CDR2 reads YFSETQ. Trimming removed 2 bases at V and 8 bases at J, with 10 bases between. The CDR3 totals 13 residues. The CDR3 here is CASSFSGGEKLFF. CDR3 sequence (DNA): TGCGCCAGCAGCTTCTCGGGAGGAGAAAAACTGTTTTTT.

The chain has TRBV6-6 and TRBJ1-4; 8 positions agree with TRBD1. The CDR3 totals 16 residues. The germline CDR1 and CDR2 sequences are MNHNY and SVGAGI (reference sequence). Trimming at V came to 0 bases and at J to 7 bases, leaving 7 bases not matched to a gene. The CDR3 is CASSYSTGGVGEKLFF. The CDR3 region has the DNA TGTGCCAGCAGTTACTCAACAGGGGGGGTTGGTGAAAAACTGTTTTTT.

This chain uses TRBV7-6 with TRBJ2-7, with 7 positions matching TRBD1. The J segment lost 2 bases and the V segment lost 4 bases, leaving 8 bases of the junction unmatched. The CDR3 extends over 15 amino acids. CDR1 and CDR2 (germline): SGHVS, FNYEAQ. Written as DNA, the CDR3 is TGTGCCAGCAGCTCTGAGGACAGGTTAACCTACGAGCAGTACTTC. The encoded protein is CASSSEDRLTYEQYF.

This clone was observed a handful of times. This rearrangement joins TRBV11-3 to TRBJ1-4, with 9 bases fitting TRBD1. The germline gives CDR1 SGHNT, CDR2 YENEEA. V trimming: 3 bases; J trimming: 11 bases; junction bases outside the gene matches: 4. This CDR3 spans 13 amino acids. In nucleotides, the CDR3 is TGTGCCAGCAGCTTTACAGGGGGCAACAAACTGTTTTTT. Protein product: CASSFTGGNKLFF.

This rearrangement joins TRBV27 to TRBJ2-7; D gene uncertain. Germline-derived CDR1 and CDR2 are MNHEY and SMNVEV (reference sequence). The CDR3 covers 15 residues. Trimming shortened V by 6 bases and J by 5 bases, and 20 bases separated the two germline ends. The CDR3 nucleotides are TGTGCCAGCAGGCGAAGCGCTATTGCACAGAACGAGCAGTACTTC. The encoded protein is CASRRSAIAQNEQYF.

V is TRBV5-4 and J is TRBJ2-2; D remains ambiguous. V dropped 3 bases and J dropped 6 bases, with 9 bases sitting between them. Germline loops: CDR1 SGHNT, CDR2 YYREEE (reference sequence). CDR3 length: 13 residues. In nucleotides, the CDR3 is TGTGCCAGCAGCTCCCCCCTGGCCGGGGAGCTGTTTTTT. Encoded protein: CASSSPLAGELFF.

The chain carries TRBV10-3 and TRBJ1-1; no clear D gene. CDR1 and CDR2 (germline): ENHRY, SYGVKD. V shed 7 bases and J shed 1 base, with 10 bases lying between them. This CDR3 comprises 13 residues. CDR3 sequence: CAIKLTGNTEAFF. The DNA for the CDR3 is TGTGCCATCAAGCTGACGGGGAACACTGAAGCTTTCTTT.

This clone was counted between two and nine times. V and J are TRBV19 and TRBJ1-3, with D maybe TRBD1 (5 bases). Trimming took off 3 bases at V and 3 bases at J, with 12 bases between the two ends. The CDR3 length is 15 residues. Per the germline V gene, CDR1 is LNHDA and CDR2 is SQIVND (reference sequence). Here the CDR3 reads CASSMATAVGNTIYF. The CDR3 nucleotides read TGTGCCAGTAGTATGGCGACAGCAGTTGGAAACACCATATATTTT.